The 5 T cell receptor beta chains in this list originate from one sample, sequenced in a study of CD8 T cells in ankylosing spondylitis. Study-wide findings and caveats: Characteristic of ankylosing spondylitis blood, it appeared, was a TCR beta motif comprising fewer than 10 highly homologous variants.

No antigen has been assigned to these receptors. Via MiXCR, TCRdb re-called the 5' RACE reads, giving one row per CDR3 protein. The sample lists roughly 440,000 distinct CDR3 sequences, roughly a sixth seen once, with over 1% in the top ten. The sequenced material came from blood, either unsorted or a sorted T cell fraction (not recorded which). The receptors shown here come from a male donor with ankylosing spondylitis.

This clonotype has a count of ten or more. The gene calls are TRBV5-1 and TRBJ1-2; TRBD1 might be the D (5 bases). Between the trimmed V and J ends, which lost 2 bases and 6 bases, there was a span of 11 bases. Per the germline V gene, CDR1 is SGHRS and CDR2 is YFSETQ. CDR3 size: 13 residues. The CDR3 coding sequence is TGCGCCAGCAGCTTTGCCAGGGATGATGGCTACACCTTC. Amino acid sequence: CASSFARDDGYTF.

This chain joins TRBV7-2 and TRBJ1-5; D gene unclear. Per germline, CDR1 SGHTA and CDR2 FQGNSA. Trimming left V 2 bases short and J 5 bases short, with 4 bases between. The CDR3 covers 12 residues. CDR3 DNA: TGTGCCAGCAGCTTATCATATCAGCCCCAGCATTTT. This translates into CASSLSYQPQHF.

This clonotype came up a few times. The V gene is TRBV2, the J gene TRBJ1-2; maybe TRBD1 (6 bases). The V end lost 6 bases, the J end lost 4 bases, and 12 bases lay between the germline ends. Germline assignment: CDR1 SNHLY and CDR2 FYNNEI. The length of the CDR3 is 13 residues. The CDR3 here is CASSGEGGYGYTF. The DNA of the CDR3 is TGTGCCAGCAGCGGAGAGGGGGGCTATGGCTACACCTTC. Looking up the rest from reference TRBV2 and TRBJ1-2 gives the full variable domain: EPEVTQTPSHQVTQMGQEVILRCVPISNHLYFYWYRQILGQKVEFLVSFYNNEISEKSEIFDDQFSVERPDGSNFTLKIRSTKLEDSAMYFCASSGEGGYGYTFGSGTRLTVV.

The chain combines TRBV6-2 or TRBV6-3 with TRBJ2-7; D is uncertain. Trimming removed 5 bases at V and 6 bases at J, with 11 bases between. Germline V CDR1 and CDR2: MNHEY, SVGEGT. CDR3 size: 12 residues. CDR3 region: CASSRIAGEQYF. In nucleotides, the CDR3 is TGTGCCAGCAGTCGCATAGCTGGCGAGCAGTACTTC.

This clonotype occurred a few times. An end of the junction does not agree with germline; a read error may underlie this. The chain joins TRBV6-2 or TRBV6-3 to TRBJ2-4; D not resolved. The germline V gene encodes CDR1 MNHEY and CDR2 SVGEGT. This CDR3 contains 12 residues. Here the CDR3 reads CASSNSQLQGFF. The CDR3 nucleotides are TGTGCCAGCAGTAACTCACAGTTACAAGGTTTCTTC.